This entry concerns a single T cell receptor beta chain. Generated by immunoSEQ multiplex PCR, the TCRdb table keeps only in-frame clones and is missing some. The sample includes 70,000 to 90,000 clones, roughly nine tenths of them seen just once. These data originate in a study of T cell changes during pregnancy in multiple sclerosis. The CDR3 extends over 13 amino acids. V gave up 2 bases and J gave up 8 bases, with 10 bases separating them. Germline loops: CDR1 MRHNA, CDR2 SNTAGT. This sequence originates from a female donor in good health, serving as a control in a pregnancy study. Some clones in this sample may be carry-over from other donors' samples. Sequenced material: PBMCs, taken in the first trimester of pregnancy. The chain links TRBV6-4 to TRBJ2-1; weak D call: TRBD1 (5 bases). CDR3 amino acids: CASSDRGFDEQFF. The CDR3 DNA follows: TGTGCCAGCAGTGACAGGGGTTTTGATGAGCAGTTCTTC.